This T cell receptor (beta chain) emerged from a study of metastatic and nonmetastatic thyroid tumors. The entire patient cohort was treatment-naive prior to thyroid surgery. Germline values: CDR1 SGHVS, CDR2 FNYEAQ. The V and J ends lost 4 bases and 7 bases, in that order; junction bases with no gene match: 8. The CDR3 runs 15 residues. TCRdb reanalyzed the PCR reads with MiXCR. Of 91,000 or so clones in the sample, roughly 12% were seen once. This clone was observed at least ten times. The J gene is TRBJ2-2, the V gene TRBV7-6; TRBD1 matches at 8 bases. This TCR came from a female donor with papillary thyroid cancer or a benign thyroid nodule (not recorded which). Some clones in this sample may be carry-over from other donors' samples. Sequenced material: blood. CDR3 amino acids: CASSSQGAYIGELFF. CDR3 in DNA: TGTGCCAGCAGCTCCCAGGGGGCGTATATCGGGGAGCTGTTTTTT. The whole variable domain, remainder taken from reference TRBV7-6 and TRBJ2-2, is GAGVSQSPRYKVTKRGQDVALRCDPISGHVSLYWYRQALGQGPEFLTYFNYEAQQDKSGLPNDRFSAERPEGSISTLTIQRTEQRDSAMYRCASSSQGAYIGELFFGEGSRLTVL.